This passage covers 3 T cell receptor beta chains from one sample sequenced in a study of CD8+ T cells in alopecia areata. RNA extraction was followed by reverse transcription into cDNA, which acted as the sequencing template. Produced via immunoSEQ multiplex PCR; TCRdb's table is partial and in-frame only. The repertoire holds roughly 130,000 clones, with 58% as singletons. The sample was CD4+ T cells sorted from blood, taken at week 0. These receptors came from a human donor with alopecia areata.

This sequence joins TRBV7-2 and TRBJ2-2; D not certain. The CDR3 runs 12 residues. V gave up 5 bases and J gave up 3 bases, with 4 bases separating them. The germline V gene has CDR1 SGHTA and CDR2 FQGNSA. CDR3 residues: CASSDDTGELFF. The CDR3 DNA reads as TGTGCCAGCAGCGACGACACCGGGGAGCTGTTTTTT.

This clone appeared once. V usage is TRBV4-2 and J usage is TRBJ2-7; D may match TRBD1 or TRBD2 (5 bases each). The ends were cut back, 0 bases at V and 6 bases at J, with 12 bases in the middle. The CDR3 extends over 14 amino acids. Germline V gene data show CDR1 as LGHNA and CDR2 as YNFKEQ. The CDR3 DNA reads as TGTGCCAGCAGCCAAGAGGAACGGGGCGCCGAGCAGTACTTC. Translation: CASSQEERGAEQYF.

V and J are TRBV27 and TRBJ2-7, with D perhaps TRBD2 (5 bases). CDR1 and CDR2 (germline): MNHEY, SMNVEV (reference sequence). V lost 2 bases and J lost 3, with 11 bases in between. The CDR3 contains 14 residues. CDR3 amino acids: CASSLVGAGYEQYF. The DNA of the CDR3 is TGTGCCAGCAGTTTAGTGGGTGCGGGCTACGAGCAGTACTTC.